A single sample gave rise to the 25 T cell receptor beta chains below, sequenced in a study of control samples from healthy donors and cancer patients. The repertoire was sequenced with immunoSEQ multiplex PCR; TCRdb's copy has only in-frame clones and lacks some. The table records 80,000 to 100,000 clones, around 88% of them present only once. Sequencing was carried out using blood. These receptors all stem from a young man in good health.

CDR3 residues: CASSTQGAGNIQYF. The CDR3 DNA follows: TGTGCCAGCAGCACACAGGGGGCTGGAAACATTCAGTACTTC. The V and J genes are TRBV13 and TRBJ2-4; 9 nucleotides match TRBD1. CDR3 length: 14 residues. Germline V gene sequence: CDR1 PRHDT, CDR2 FYEKMQ (reference sequence). V lost 5 bases to trimming and J lost 6 bases; unmatched junction nucleotides: 5.

The gene calls are TRBV3-1 (or the pseudogene TRBV3-2) and TRBJ1-1; a possible D gene is TRBD1 (5 bases). Germline V gives CDR1 LGHDT, CDR2 YNNKEL (reference sequence). V lost 1 base, J lost 5 bases, and 11 bases lay in between. The CDR3 contains 14 residues. The CDR3 nucleotides read TGTGCCAGCAGCCAAGGTGGGGCAGCAACTGAAGCTTTCTTT. Amino acid sequence: CASSQGGAATEAFF.

J is TRBJ2-5 and V is TRBV6-5; possibly TRBD2 for D (6 bases). CDR1 and CDR2 from the germline V gene are MNHEY and SVGAGI. V lost 8 bases, J lost 2 bases, and 15 bases lay in between. This CDR3 has 14 amino acids. CDR3 residues: CASVATGVQETQYF. The DNA of the CDR3 is TGTGCCAGCGTCGCTACGGGAGTGCAAGAGACCCAGTACTTC.

The chain joins TRBV30 to TRBJ2-7; 7 bases map to TRBD1. The ends lost 2 bases at V and 4 bases at J; junction bases unmatched: 2. The CDR3 consists of 12 residues. Germline CDR1 and CDR2: GTSNPN and SVGIG (reference sequence). CDR3 DNA sequence: TGTGCCTGGAGTAGACAGGGTTACGAGCAGTACTTC. It translates to CAWSRQGYEQYF.

About this clone: An end of the junction differs from the germline gene, which may be a read error. The rearrangement joins TRBV5-4 to TRBJ2-7; D ambiguous. Per the germline V gene, CDR1 is SGHNT and CDR2 is YYREEE (reference sequence). The CDR3 sequence is 14 residues long. As DNA, the CDR3 is TGTGCCAGCAGCTTCAGTATAGACTCCCACGAGCAGTACTTC. It yields the protein CASSFSIDSHEQYF.

The chain is built from TRBV19 and TRBJ2-7; maybe TRBD2 (6 bases). This CDR3 contains 15 residues. Germline V gene sequence: CDR1 LNHDA, CDR2 SQIVND (reference sequence). With 3 bases removed from V and 2 bases from J, the gap between germline ends came to 14 bases. Written as DNA, the CDR3 is TGTGCCAGTAGTATCAACCGGGACTCAGCCTACGAGCAGTACTTC. Translated: CASSINRDSAYEQYF.

V usage is TRBV2 and J usage is TRBJ2-2; D might be TRBD1 or TRBD2, each matching 6 bases. Deletions cut 6 bases from V and 4 bases from J, with 18 bases between. The CDR3 loop spans 16 amino acids. Germline-derived CDR1 and CDR2 are SNHLY and FYNNEI. CDR3 in amino acids: CASSKIGGRGTGELFF. The CDR3 nucleotides are TGTGCCAGCAGCAAAATTGGGGGGCGAGGCACCGGGGAGCTGTTTTTT.

This clone was counted once. The chain carries TRBV3-1 (or the pseudogene TRBV3-2) and TRBJ2-7; D is unclear. Trimming pared 1 base from V and 4 bases from J, leaving 14 bases between. Germline assignment: CDR1 LGHDT and CDR2 YNNKEL (reference sequence). This CDR3 is built from 15 residues. In DNA form, the CDR3 reads TGTGCCAGCAGCCAAGGGTCGGCGAGACCGTACGAGCAGTACTTC. It is translated as CASSQGSARPYEQYF.

The chain employs TRBV7-6 and TRBJ1-1; no clear D gene. Trimming stripped 4 bases from V and 3 bases from J, with 12 bases between. The germline gives CDR1 SGHVS, CDR2 FNYEAQ. The CDR3 length is 14 residues. Here the CDR3 DNA reads TGTGCCAGCAGCTCAACGCGTAGGTACACTGAAGCTTTCTTT. Translating gives CASSSTRRYTEAFF. The variable domain in full, with the rest retrieved from reference TRBV7-6 and TRBJ1-1, is GAGVSQSPRYKVTKRGQDVALRCDPISGHVSLYWYRQALGQGPEFLTYFNYEAQQDKSGLPNDRFSAERPEGSISTLTIQRTEQRDSAMYRCASSSTRRYTEAFFGQGTRLTVV.

The rearrangement uses TRBV27 and TRBJ1-5, with D possibly matching TRBD1 (6 bases). Germline V lookup: CDR1 MNHEY, CDR2 SMNVEV (reference sequence). V was cut by 6 bases and J by 3 bases, with 12 bases left in between. The CDR3 covers 14 residues. Written as DNA, the CDR3 is TGTGCCAGCAGCCCCGGACAGCTCAATCAGCCCCAGCATTTT. Amino acid sequence: CASSPGQLNQPQHF.

This chain connects TRBV5-4 to TRBJ2-1; D possibly corresponds to TRBD2 (5 bases). Germline V lookup: CDR1 SGHNT, CDR2 YYREEE (reference sequence). CDR3 length equals 14 residues. Trimming stripped 4 bases from V and 4 bases from J, with 12 bases between. The CDR3 here is CASSAGATYNEQFF. CDR3 nucleotide sequence: TGTGCCAGCAGCGCGGGCGCAACGTACAATGAGCAGTTCTTC.

This sequence joins TRBV5-6 and TRBJ1-1, with TRBD1 as a possible D gene (6 bases). The germline CDR1 and CDR2 sequences are SGHDT and YYEEEE. The V end lost 0 bases, the J end lost 1 base, and 16 bases lay between the germline ends. There are 17 residues in the CDR3. CDR3 region: CASSLAARGAPNTEAFF. CDR3 coding DNA: TGTGCCAGCAGCTTGGCCGCAAGGGGGGCTCCGAACACTGAAGCTTTCTTT.

This sequence joins TRBV5-1 and TRBJ2-7; tentative D call: TRBD2 (5 bases). The germline V gene encodes CDR1 SGHRS and CDR2 YFSETQ. The CDR3 is 11 residues long. The ends were cut back, 2 bases at V and 5 bases at J, with 5 bases in the middle. CDR3 in DNA: TGCGCCAGCAGCTTCGGGAACGAGCAGTACTTC. It is translated as CASSFGNEQYF.

This sequence joins TRBV6-6 and TRBJ1-1; no firm D call. CDR3 length equals 11 residues. Trimming took off 9 bases at V and 4 bases at J, with 9 bases between the two ends. Germline V gene data show CDR1 as MNHNY and CDR2 as SVGAGI (reference sequence). The CDR3 region has the DNA TGTGCCAGTGTAAGGATCACTGAAGCTTTCTTT. Translating gives CASVRITEAFF.

The CDR3 DNA reads as TGTGCCAGCAGCCAAGGACCGTACGGCCGGGGCTACACCTTC. It specifies CASSQGPYGRGYTF. This chain joins TRBV3-1 (or the pseudogene TRBV3-2) and TRBJ1-2; the D is unclear. V was trimmed by 1 base and J by 8 bases, leaving 14 bases between them. The CDR3 loop spans 14 amino acids. The germline gives CDR1 LGHDT, CDR2 YNNKEL (reference sequence).

This clone was seen only once. This sequence joins TRBV27 and TRBJ2-1, with 8 bases identical to TRBD2. Germline lookup yields CDR1 MNHEY and CDR2 SMNVEV (reference sequence). The CDR3 sequence is 17 residues long. V trimming: 3 bases; J trimming: 1 base; junction bases outside the gene matches: 8. CDR3 sequence (DNA): TGTGCCAGCAGTTTCGGCGGGGGGATGGGTTCCTACAATGAGCAGTTCTTC. Protein product: CASSFGGGMGSYNEQFF.

V is TRBV7-3 and J is TRBJ1-1, with 9 bases aligning to TRBD1. Germline trimming cut 0 bases from V and 2 bases from J; bases unmatched to any gene: 4. Germline V CDR1 and CDR2: SGHTA, FQGTGA. The CDR3 has 16 residues. CDR3 sequence reads: CASSLTGTGPNTEAFF. The CDR3 nucleotides are TGTGCCAGCAGCTTAACAGGGACAGGGCCCAACACTGAAGCTTTCTTT.

The chain joins TRBV7-6 to TRBJ2-7; tentatively, D is TRBD1 (6 bases). Germline lookup yields CDR1 SGHVS and CDR2 FNYEAQ. The CDR3 loop spans 14 amino acids. Trimming removed 4 bases at V and 3 bases at J, with 13 bases between. The CDR3 protein is CASSSRDTNYEQYF. The DNA for the CDR3 is TGTGCCAGCAGCTCCCGGGACACGAACTACGAGCAGTACTTC.

The gene calls are TRBV14 and TRBJ2-7; D is unclear. Trimming left V 1 base short and J 5 bases short, with 6 bases between. The CDR3 spans 12 residues. The germline gives CDR1 SGHDN, CDR2 FVKESK. The CDR3 region is CASSQVSDEQYF. The CDR3 DNA reads as TGTGCCAGCAGCCAAGTATCGGACGAGCAGTACTTC.

The chain carries TRBV6-1 and TRBJ2-5; 10 bases are a match to TRBD2. The CDR3 has 18 residues. The trim removed 2 bases at V and 1 base at J, leaving 10 bases unmatched. The germline gives CDR1 MNHNS, CDR2 SASEGT. For the CDR3, the DNA is TGTGCCAGCAGTGAAAGTACTAGCGGGGCCTTCGTCCAAGAGACCCAGTACTTC. Encoded protein: CASSESTSGAFVQETQYF.

This chain joins TRBV24-1 and TRBJ2-2; D might be TRBD2 (6 bases). The CDR3 sequence is 15 residues long. Trimming removed 3 bases from V and 5 bases from J, with 12 bases in between. CDR1 is KGHDR, CDR2 SFDVKD, per germline. CDR3 nucleotide sequence: TGTGCCACCAGTGATACCGGGAGAGGAACCGGGGAGCTGTTTTTT. Its translation: CATSDTGRGTGELFF.

The chain couples TRBV5-4 to TRBJ2-1; 7 bases are shared with TRBD2. Germline V gene lookup returns CDR1 SGHNT and CDR2 YYREEE (reference sequence). The V gene end was trimmed by 0 bases and the J gene end by 6 bases; junction bases not matched to a gene: 3. The CDR3 runs 14 residues. The CDR3 DNA sequence: TGTGCCAGCAGCTTGGGGGGAGGGACCAATGAGCAGTTCTTC. Protein product: CASSLGGGTNEQFF.

The table lists this clone with a count of one. The chain employs TRBV6-5 and TRBJ2-5, with 10 bases aligning to TRBD1. Trimming took 5 bases from V and 7 from J; bases not matched to a gene: 10. The germline V gene encodes CDR1 MNHEY and CDR2 SVGAGI. The CDR3 spans 15 residues. The CDR3: CASSNQDRGGMTQYF. The CDR3 DNA reads as TGTGCCAGCAGTAACCAGGACAGGGGGGGGATGACCCAGTACTTC.

The chain employs TRBV5-4 and TRBJ2-7, with unresolved D. V gave up 0 bases and J gave up 7 bases, with 11 bases separating them. The CDR3 extends over 13 amino acids. From germline, CDR1 is SGHNT and CDR2 YYREEE (reference sequence). CDR3 nucleotides: TGTGCCAGCAGCTTGGAAGGTTCCACGGAGCAGTACTTC. It encodes CASSLEGSTEQYF.

The chain employs TRBV3-1 (or the pseudogene TRBV3-2) and TRBJ2-7, with 11 bases lining up with TRBD1. The ends lost 4 bases at V and 5 bases at J; junction bases unmatched: 4. Germline lookup yields CDR1 LGHDT and CDR2 YNNKEL (reference sequence). The CDR3 runs to 14 residues. The CDR3 reads CASSPGTGGNEQYF. The CDR3 DNA reads as TGTGCCAGCAGCCCCGGGACAGGGGGGAACGAGCAGTACTTC.